This T cell receptor beta chain is drawn from a study of CDR3 diversity in severe acne. This clonotype appeared once. This CDR3 has 15 residues. Trimming pared 0 bases from V and 0 bases from J, leaving 9 bases between. In germline, CDR1 is SGDLS, CDR2 YYNGEE. Each CDR3 protein gets one entry after TCRdb re-called the PCR reads with MiXCR. Of over 70,000 distinct CDR3 sequences in the sample, 45% to 65% are singletons; the top ten hold roughly an eighth. This chain connects TRBV9 to TRBJ1-1; D is uncertain. Sequencing was performed on blood. The receptor was derived from a male donor in good health, without acne. CDR3 DNA: TGTGCCAGCAGCGTAGGTTCCGGCATGAACACTGAAGCTTTCTTT. Translation: CASSVGSGMNTEAFF.